This is a list of T cell receptor beta chains from one sample in a study of blood T cell repertoires in COVID-19. Some clones are missing from TCRdb's copy, which holds only in-frame ones; the method was immunoSEQ multiplex PCR. The data contain roughly 250,000 clones, 75% to 90% of them singletons. Sequenced: peripheral blood. The receptors were gathered from a human donor in a cohort sampled during active COVID-19. CDR3s include the opening cysteine and the closing phenylalanine or tryptophan. D genes are given only for firm matches.

d_call: -
j_call: TRBJ1-2
v_call: TRBV9
cdr3_aa: CASSVPTEVYYGYTF
cdr3_nt: TGTGCCAGCAGCGTACCCACCGAGGTCTACTATGGCTACACCTTC

d_call: TRBD2
j_call: TRBJ2-2
v_call: TRBV15
cdr3_aa: CATSTGGGNTGELFF
cdr3_nt: TGTGCCACCAGTACCGGCGGGGGGAACACCGGGGAGCTGTTTTTT

d_call: -
j_call: TRBJ2-5
v_call: TRBV2
cdr3_aa: CASSEATLTGIQETQYF
cdr3_nt: TGTGCCAGCAGTGAAGCCACCCTTACAGGAATCCAAGAGACCCAGTACTTC

d_call: TRBD1
j_call: TRBJ1-2
v_call: TRBV6-5
cdr3_aa: CASSYSPGGGGYTF
cdr3_nt: TGTGCCAGCAGTTACTCGCCAGGGGGTGGCGGCTACACCTTC

d_call: -
j_call: TRBJ1-5
v_call: TRBV2
cdr3_aa: CASSPDRGSNQPQHF
cdr3_nt: TGTGCCAGCTCTCCTGATCGGGGTAGCAATCAGCCCCAGCATTTT

d_call: TRBD2
j_call: TRBJ2-1
v_call: TRBV2
cdr3_aa: CASKGLAGGLSSYNEQFF
cdr3_nt: TGTGCCAGCAAAGGACTAGCGGGGGGACTCAGCTCCTACAATGAGCAGTTCTTC

d_call: -
j_call: TRBJ1-3
v_call: TRBV18
cdr3_aa: CASSRSGVNGNTIYF
cdr3_nt: TGTGCCAGCTCTCGGTCCGGGGTGAATGGAAACACCATATATTTT

d_call: TRBD1
j_call: TRBJ1-2
v_call: TRBV5-1
cdr3_aa: CASSLGQGLGGYTF
cdr3_nt: TGCGCCAGCAGCTTGGGACAGGGTCTTGGTGGCTACACCTTC

d_call: -
j_call: TRBJ2-3
v_call: TRBV11-2
cdr3_aa: CASSPRFSGSTDTQYF
cdr3_nt: TGTGCCAGCAGCCCTCGTTTTAGCGGTAGCACAGATACGCAGTATTTT

d_call: -
j_call: TRBJ2-5
v_call: TRBV4-1
cdr3_aa: CASSQGPGPGVETQYF
cdr3_nt: TGCGCCAGCAGCCAAGGTCCCGGGCCGGGGGTGGAGACCCAGTACTTC